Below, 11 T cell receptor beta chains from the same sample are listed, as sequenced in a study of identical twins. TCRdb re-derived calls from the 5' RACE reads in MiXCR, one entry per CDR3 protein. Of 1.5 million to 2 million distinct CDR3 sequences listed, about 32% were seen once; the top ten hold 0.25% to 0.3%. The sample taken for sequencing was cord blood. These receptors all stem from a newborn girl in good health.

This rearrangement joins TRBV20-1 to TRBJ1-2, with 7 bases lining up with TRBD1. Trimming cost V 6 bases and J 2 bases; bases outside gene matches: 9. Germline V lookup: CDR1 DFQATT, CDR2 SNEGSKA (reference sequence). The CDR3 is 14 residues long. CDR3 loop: CSADHRGLNYGYTF. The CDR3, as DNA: TGCAGTGCGGATCACAGGGGATTGAACTATGGCTACACCTTC.

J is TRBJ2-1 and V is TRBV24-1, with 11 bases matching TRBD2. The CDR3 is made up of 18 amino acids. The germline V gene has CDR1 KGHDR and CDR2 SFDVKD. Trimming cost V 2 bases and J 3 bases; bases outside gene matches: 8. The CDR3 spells CATSDSGVAGGFYNEQFF. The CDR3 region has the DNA TGTGCCACCAGTGATTCCGGGGTAGCGGGGGGGTTCTACAATGAGCAGTTCTTC.

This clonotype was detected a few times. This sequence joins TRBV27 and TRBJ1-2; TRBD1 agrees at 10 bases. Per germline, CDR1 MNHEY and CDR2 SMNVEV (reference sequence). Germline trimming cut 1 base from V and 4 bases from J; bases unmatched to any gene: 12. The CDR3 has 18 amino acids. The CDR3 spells CASSLFGRDRGTSYGYTF. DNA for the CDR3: TGTGCCAGCAGTTTATTTGGGCGGGACAGGGGTACCTCCTATGGCTACACCTTC.

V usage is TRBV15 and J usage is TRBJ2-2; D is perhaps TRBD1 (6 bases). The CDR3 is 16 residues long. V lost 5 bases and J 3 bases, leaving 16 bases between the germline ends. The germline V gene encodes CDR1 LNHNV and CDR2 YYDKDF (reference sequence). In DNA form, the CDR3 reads TGTGCCACCAGCCCTCGAGGGGGTTTCCACACCGGGGAGCTGTTTTTT. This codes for CATSPRGGFHTGELFF. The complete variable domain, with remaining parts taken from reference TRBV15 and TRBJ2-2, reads DAMVIQNPRYQVTQFGKPVTLSCSQTLNHNVMYWYQQKSSQAPKLLFHYYDKDFNNEADTPDNFQSRRPNTSFCFLDIRSPGLGDTAMYLCATSPRGGFHTGELFFGEGSRLTVL.

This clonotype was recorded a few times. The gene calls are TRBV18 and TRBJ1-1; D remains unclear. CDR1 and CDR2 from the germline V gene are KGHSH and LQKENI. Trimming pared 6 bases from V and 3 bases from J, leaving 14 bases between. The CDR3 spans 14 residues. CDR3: CASSRTREYTEAFF. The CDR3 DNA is TGTGCCAGCTCCCGAACAAGGGAGTACACTGAAGCTTTCTTT.

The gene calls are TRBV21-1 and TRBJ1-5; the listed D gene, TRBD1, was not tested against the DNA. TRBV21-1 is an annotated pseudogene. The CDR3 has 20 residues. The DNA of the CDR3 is TGTGCCAGCAGCAAAGCTAGTCGGGACAGGGGAAACGGAAGCAATCAGCCCCAGCATTTT. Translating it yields CASSKASRDRGNGSNQPQHF.

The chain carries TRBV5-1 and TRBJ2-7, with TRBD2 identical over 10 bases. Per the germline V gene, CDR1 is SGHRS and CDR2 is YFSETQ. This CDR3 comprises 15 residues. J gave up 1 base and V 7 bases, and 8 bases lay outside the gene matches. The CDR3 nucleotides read TGCGCCAGCGGCCGAACTAGCGGGGCATCCTACGAGCAGTACTTC. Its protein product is CASGRTSGASYEQYF.

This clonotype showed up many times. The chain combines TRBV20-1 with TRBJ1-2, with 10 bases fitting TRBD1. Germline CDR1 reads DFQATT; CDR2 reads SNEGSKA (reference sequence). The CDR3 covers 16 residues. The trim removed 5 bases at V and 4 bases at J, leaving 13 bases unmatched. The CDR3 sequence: CSAYDRGRERFYGYTF. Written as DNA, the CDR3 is TGCAGTGCTTACGACAGGGGGCGGGAACGTTTCTATGGCTACACCTTC.

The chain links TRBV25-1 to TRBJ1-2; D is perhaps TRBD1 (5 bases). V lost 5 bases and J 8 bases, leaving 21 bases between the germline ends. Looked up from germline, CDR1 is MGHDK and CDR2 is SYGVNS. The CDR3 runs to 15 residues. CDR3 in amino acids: CASSPPGAYFLGYTF. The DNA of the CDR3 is TGTGCCAGCAGTCCTCCCGGGGCCTATTTTTTGGGCTACACCTTC.

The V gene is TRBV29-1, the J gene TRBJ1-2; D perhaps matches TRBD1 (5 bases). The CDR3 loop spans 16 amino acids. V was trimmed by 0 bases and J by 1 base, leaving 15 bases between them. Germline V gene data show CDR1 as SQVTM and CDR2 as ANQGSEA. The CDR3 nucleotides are TGCAGCGTTGAAGATCTTCAGGGACCTTATAACTATGGCTACACCTTC. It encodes CSVEDLQGPYNYGYTF.

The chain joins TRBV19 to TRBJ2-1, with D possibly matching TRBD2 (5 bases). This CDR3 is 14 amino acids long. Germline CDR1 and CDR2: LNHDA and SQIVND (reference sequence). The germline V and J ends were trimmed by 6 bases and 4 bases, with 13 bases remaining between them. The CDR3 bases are TGTGCCAGTAGCATAATGGGAGCTTACAATGAGCAGTTCTTC. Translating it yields CASSIMGAYNEQFF. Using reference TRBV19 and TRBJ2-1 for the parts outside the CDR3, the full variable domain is DGGITQSPKYLFRKEGQNVTLSCEQNLNHDAMYWYRQDPGQGLRLIYYSQIVNDFQKGDIAEGYSVSREKKESFPLTVTSAQKNPTAFYLCASSIMGAYNEQFFGPGTRLTVL.